The subject of this entry is one TCR beta chain. This entry is derived from a study of blood T cell repertoires in COVID-19. Recovery meant two consecutive negative NP/OP PCR tests, professional clearance, or resolved symptoms. The length of the CDR3 is 13 residues. Germline V gene sequence: CDR1 SGHNT, CDR2 YYREEE (reference sequence). The V and J ends lost 2 bases and 6 bases respectively, with 12 bases between them. Method: immunoSEQ multiplex PCR; TCRdb's copy keeps in-frame clones and lacks some. The sample holds about 380,000 clones; 88% are singletons and the top ten take less than 1.5%. Sequencing was carried out using PBMCs or T cells enriched from blood (not recorded which). The rearrangement links TRBV5-4 to TRBJ2-7, with unresolved D. The clonotype was recovered from a woman aged 18-29 years who had recovered from COVID-19. Written as DNA, the CDR3 is TGTGCCAGCAGCTTACTGGGCCATCTCGAGCAGTACTTC. As protein: CASSLLGHLEQYF.